The entry below describes one TCR beta chain. Its antigen is not identified. Following RNA extraction, reverse transcription yielded cDNA that acted as the sequencing template. This table comes from immunoSEQ multiplex PCR, and its TCRdb copy is limited to in-frame clones, with some not included. Of fewer than 200,000 clones listed, less than 75% were seen once; the top ten hold 16%. Treatment meaning: oral pan-JAK inhibitor, 5-10 mg twice daily. Lesional scalp tissue (obtained by punch biopsy) and peripheral blood were collected from alopecia areata patients. The sample originates from a study of CD8+ T cells in alopecia areata. Study in general: Treatment comprised oral tofacitinib, 5 to 10 mg twice daily, in treated patients.

General study points: Tofacitinib yielded significantly lower scalp clonality and fewer expanded CD8+ clones among the top 100.

The germline CDR1 and CDR2 sequences are MDHEN and SYDVKM. Trimming took 5 bases from V and 3 from J, leaving 8 bases between them. This CDR3 region has 12 residues. The chain recombines TRBV28 with TRBJ2-7, with D unclear. The receptor's source is a human donor with alopecia areata. Source: CD4+ T cells sorted from blood, taken around week 55, from a patient treated with tofacitinib. CDR3 residues: CASSATIYEQYF. CDR3 sequence (DNA): TGTGCCAGCAGTGCTACGATCTACGAGCAGTACTTC. Full variable domain (remainder filled in from reference TRBV28 and TRBJ2-7): DVKVTQSSRYLVKRTGEKVFLECVQDMDHENMFWYRQDPGLGLRLIYFSYDVKMKEKGDIPEGYSVSREKKERFSLILESASTNQTSMYLCASSATIYEQYFGPGTRLTVT.